This TCR beta chain was captured in a study of blood T cell repertoires in COVID-19. On the study more broadly: Acute and convalescent COVID-19 samples came from the United States, Italy and Spain. The analysed material was cDNA or gDNA that came from T cells, B-cell-depleted T cells, or PBMCs.

Authors' processing steps: Estimated nucleated cell counts came from reference gene primer amplification. Clones were sequenced by immunoSEQ multiplex PCR, and TCRdb holds only the in-frame ones, with some missing. V, J and clone size reflect that table, while D and trimming were determined from the DNA. The table has 650,000 to 800,000 clones, around 89% seen once. Germline CDR1 reads MGHDK; CDR2 reads SYGVNS. The CDR3 covers 11 residues. Trimming pared 8 bases from V and 5 bases from J, leaving 9 bases between. This TCR was recovered from a woman younger than 35 with acute or convalescent COVID-19. The sequencing input was peripheral blood. The V and J genes are TRBV25-1 and TRBJ2-5; D is possibly TRBD2 (5 bases). CDR3 nucleotide sequence: TGTGCCAGCGCGCCGGGGGAGACCCAGTACTTC. Residues: CASAPGETQYF.